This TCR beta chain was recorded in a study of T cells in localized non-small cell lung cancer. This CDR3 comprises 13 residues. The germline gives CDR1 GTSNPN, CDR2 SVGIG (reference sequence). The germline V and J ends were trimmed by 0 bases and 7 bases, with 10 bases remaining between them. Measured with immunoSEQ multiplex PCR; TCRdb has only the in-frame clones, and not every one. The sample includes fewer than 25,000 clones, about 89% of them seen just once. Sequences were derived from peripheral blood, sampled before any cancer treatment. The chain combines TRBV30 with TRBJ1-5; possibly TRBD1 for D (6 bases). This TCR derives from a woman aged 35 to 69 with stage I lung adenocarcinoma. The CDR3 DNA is TGTGCCTGGAGTGTATCGGGGGGCCAGCCCCAGCATTTT. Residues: CAWSVSGGQPQHF.